This paragraph covers one T cell receptor (beta chain) sequence. This entry is derived from a study of blood T cell repertoires in COVID-19. Only in-frame clones appear in the TCRdb table, and some are missing; sequencing was by immunoSEQ multiplex PCR. The sample has 50,000 to 55,000 clones, 82% seen once. The source material was peripheral blood. The receptor's source is an elderly man with COVID-19, enrolled during active disease.

The DNA of the CDR3 is TGCGCCAGCAGCTTCGCGGGGCAGGGGAACACTGAAGCTTTCTTT. This sequence encodes CASSFAGQGNTEAFF. The J gene is TRBJ1-1, the V gene TRBV5-1, with D possibly matching TRBD1 (5 bases). The germline CDR1 and CDR2 sequences are SGHRS and YFSETQ. V was shortened by 2 bases and J by 1 base, with 12 bases between the two germline ends. The CDR3 length is 15 residues. Drawing the rest from reference TRBV5-1 and TRBJ1-1, the complete variable domain is KAGVTQTPRYLIKTRGQQVTLSCSPISGHRSVSWYQQTPGQGLQFLFEYFSETQRNKGNFPGRFSGRQFSNSRSEMNVSTLELGDSALYLCASSFAGQGNTEAFFGQGTRLTVV.